A single sample gave rise to the 29 T cell receptor beta chains below, sequenced in a study of Graves' ophthalmopathy and Graves' hyperthyroidism. Researchers took RNA transcripts and amplified TCR beta CDR3 regions from them. First-round RT-PCR employed HTBI primers, with a second-round multiplex PCR after it. TCRdb independently ran MiXCR on the multiplex PCR reads; one entry per CDR3 protein. This table has about 210,000 distinct CDR3 sequences, around 28% appearing once. The sequencing input was peripheral blood. These receptor sequences come from a man aged 45-65 years with Graves' ophthalmopathy.

This clonotype was detected many times. The chain has TRBV28 and TRBJ2-7, with 9 bases aligning to TRBD1. The CDR3 has 12 amino acids. With V trimmed by 10 bases and J by 5 bases, 6 bases remained unmatched. Germline V gene data show CDR1 as MDHEN and CDR2 as SYDVKM. This CDR3 is CATGTGTHEQYF. As DNA, the CDR3 is TGTGCCACCGGGACAGGGACCCACGAGCAGTACTTC.

In this sample, this clonotype turned up many times. The V and J genes are TRBV6-1 and TRBJ1-5; TRBD1 might be the D (5 bases). Germline CDR1 and CDR2: MNHNS and SASEGT. The CDR3 loop spans 13 amino acids. V was cut by 4 bases and J by 6 bases, with 10 bases left in between. DNA of the CDR3: TGTGCCAGCAGTGGGGGCGCGAGTCAGCCCCAGCATTTT. Its translation is CASSGGASQPQHF.

The sample holds many counts of this clonotype. The chain has TRBV6-1 and TRBJ2-5, with a possible D match to TRBD2 (5 bases). V was clipped by 7 bases and J by 2 bases, with 20 bases between them. This CDR3 has 16 amino acids. Germline V gives CDR1 MNHNS, CDR2 SASEGT. In nucleotides, the CDR3 is TGTGCCAGCACCCCGGATACTAGATTTGGGCAAGAGACCCAGTACTTC. It specifies CASTPDTRFGQETQYF.

In its sample, this clonotype was seen many times. The chain carries TRBV6-2 or TRBV6-3 and TRBJ1-5; TRBD1 might be the D (5 bases). The germline gives CDR1 MNHEY, CDR2 SVGEGT. The CDR3 has 14 residues. V lost 2 bases to trimming and J lost 8 bases, with 13 bases between them. CDR3 in amino acids: CASSYRSGRKPQHF. Here the CDR3 DNA reads TGTGCCAGCAGTTACAGGTCAGGGAGGAAGCCCCAGCATTTT.

The V call is TRBV2, the J call TRBJ1-1; D not certain. This CDR3 comprises 13 residues. The V end lost 7 bases, the J end lost 6 bases, and 15 bases lay between the germline ends. Per germline, CDR1 SNHLY and CDR2 FYNNEI. The CDR3 DNA reads as TGTGCCAGCAACCCCACAGAGGGTCCTGAAGCTTTCTTT. Residues: CASNPTEGPEAFF.

This clonotype appeared many times. The rearrangement uses TRBV29-1 and TRBJ1-5, with no clear D. The germline V and J ends were trimmed by 7 bases and 4 bases, with 11 bases remaining between them. The CDR3 is 12 amino acids. The germline CDR1 and CDR2 sequences are SQVTM and ANQGSEA. CDR3 loop: CSATTQNQPQHF. The CDR3, as DNA: TGCAGCGCTACGACACAGAATCAGCCCCAGCATTTT.

This chain joins TRBV24-1 and TRBJ1-1, with unresolved D. This CDR3 comprises 11 residues. Germline V lookup: CDR1 KGHDR, CDR2 SFDVKD. Trimming pared 8 bases from V and 6 bases from J, leaving 9 bases between. The CDR3 nucleotides are TGTGCCACCACTATCATCCCTGAAGCTTTCTTT. This gives the protein CATTIIPEAFF.

Ten or more counts support this clonotype. The J gene is TRBJ2-2, the V gene TRBV12-3 or TRBV12-4; no clear D. The CDR3 is 14 residues long. V shed 2 bases and J shed 3 bases, with 7 bases lying between them. CDR3 amino acids: CASSLTRHTGELFF. The CDR3 DNA sequence: TGTGCCAGCAGTTTAACGAGGCACACCGGGGAGCTGTTTTTT.

This clonotype was observed many times. This chain uses TRBV12-3 or TRBV12-4 with TRBJ1-2; D not resolved. This CDR3 spans 14 amino acids. V was clipped by 2 bases and J by 0 bases, with 7 bases between them. In DNA, the CDR3 is TGTGCCAGCAGTTTACGGCGATCTAACTATGGCTACACCTTC. Amino acid sequence: CASSLRRSNYGYTF.

The V and J genes are TRBV28 and TRBJ1-2, with TRBD1 identical over 7 bases. Germline trimming cut 3 bases from V and 4 bases from J; bases unmatched to any gene: 8. Germline V lookup: CDR1 MDHEN, CDR2 SYDVKM. The CDR3 runs 15 residues. CDR3 sequence reads: CASSFRDRDLYGYTF. CDR3 DNA sequence: TGTGCCAGCAGTTTCCGGGACAGAGACCTCTATGGCTACACCTTC.

The chain recombines TRBV6-1 with TRBJ1-1; 8 positions agree with TRBD1. CDR3 size: 14 residues. The V and J ends lost 7 bases and 1 base, in that order; junction bases with no gene match: 5. Germline V gene data show CDR1 as MNHNS and CDR2 as SASEGT. The CDR3 region has the DNA TGTGCCAGCACCCCGGACAGGGCGAACACTGAAGCTTTCTTT. Translation: CASTPDRANTEAFF.

This clonotype was observed many times. J is TRBJ2-4 and V is TRBV20-1, with a tentative D call TRBD2 (5 bases). The CDR3 runs 15 residues. Germline-derived CDR1 and CDR2 are DFQATT and SNEGSKA (reference sequence). Trimming took off 4 bases at V and 0 bases at J, with 13 bases between the two ends. The CDR3 bases are TGCAGTGCTACCCCGGGATCCCTAGCCAAAAACATTCAGTACTTC. Translating it yields CSATPGSLAKNIQYF.

This clonotype was counted at least ten times. The V call is TRBV12-3 or TRBV12-4, the J call TRBJ2-7; D is unclear. The V end lost 2 bases, the J end lost 6 bases, and 8 bases lay between the germline ends. The CDR3 covers 12 residues. The DNA for the CDR3 is TGTGCCAGCAGTTTAAATGGGTTCGAGCAGTACTTC. Its translation is CASSLNGFEQYF.

This clonotype was counted many times. The chain uses TRBV5-1 and TRBJ1-2; 8 nucleotides align to TRBD1. V shed 4 bases, J shed 5 bases, and the junction held 7 bases outside the gene matches. The CDR3 spans 14 residues. Germline CDR1 is SGHRS and CDR2 is YFSETQ. The CDR3 DNA sequence: TGCGCCAGCAGCGACGGGACAGGAGGTTATGGCTACACCTTC. Translating it yields CASSDGTGGYGYTF.

This clonotype was observed at least ten times. The genes are TRBV11-1 and TRBJ2-2; TRBD2 matches 10 bases. Trimming took 6 bases from V and 0 from J; bases not matched to a gene: 4. The CDR3 is made up of 16 amino acids. Germline assignment: CDR1 SGHAT and CDR2 FQDESV (reference sequence). Here the CDR3 reads CASRRTSGANTGELFF. DNA for the CDR3: TGTGCCAGCAGGAGGACTAGCGGAGCGAACACCGGGGAGCTGTTTTTT.

The gene calls are TRBV6-1 and TRBJ2-3; D ambiguous. The V and J ends lost 5 bases and 6 bases respectively, with 6 bases between them. Germline V lookup: CDR1 MNHNS, CDR2 SASEGT. This CDR3 is built from 11 residues. The DNA of the CDR3 is TGTGCCAGCAGTCCTATCGATACGCAGTATTTT. It is translated as CASSPIDTQYF.

This clonotype was detected many times. DNA of the CDR3: TGTGCCATCAGTGAGACAGGGGAAGCGGGTCAGCCCCAGCATTTT. Translated: CAISETGEAGQPQHF. The chain has TRBV10-3 and TRBJ1-5; 7 positions match TRBD1. Trimming cost V 2 bases and J 6 bases; bases outside gene matches: 7. Per the germline V gene, CDR1 is ENHRY and CDR2 is SYGVKD. The CDR3 runs to 15 residues.

This clonotype was observed at least ten times. This rearrangement joins TRBV20-1 to TRBJ2-7, with a weak D call TRBD1 (6 bases). The CDR3 spans 18 residues. Germline V gene data show CDR1 as DFQATT and CDR2 as SNEGSKA (reference sequence). Trimming pared 0 bases from V and 3 bases from J, leaving 24 bases between. CDR3 DNA: TGCAGTGCTAGAGATCCTCTATGGAAGCTGGGGGCCTTCTACGAGCAGTACTTC. Its protein is CSARDPLWKLGAFYEQYF.

This clonotype was recorded at least ten times. This chain links TRBV6-1 with TRBJ2-2; no clear D gene. Deletions cut 6 bases from V and 2 bases from J, with 13 bases between. The germline CDR1 and CDR2 sequences are MNHNS and SASEGT. CDR3 length: 15 residues. Here the CDR3 DNA reads TGTGCCAGCAGACGCGCACGAATTAACACCGGGGAGCTGTTTTTT. This sequence encodes CASRRARINTGELFF.

The DNA of the CDR3 is TGTGCCAGCAGTTTCGGGACAAGGGCCGAGCAGTACTTC. Amino acid sequence: CASSFGTRAEQYF. The J gene is TRBJ2-7, the V gene TRBV12-3 or TRBV12-4; TRBD1 might be the D (6 bases). The germline V and J ends were trimmed by 3 bases and 6 bases, with 12 bases remaining between them. The CDR3 runs 13 residues.

The gene calls are TRBV20-1 and TRBJ2-7; 7 bases map to TRBD2. This CDR3 spans 12 amino acids. Germline CDR1 and CDR2: DFQATT and SNEGSKA (reference sequence). Trimming removed 5 bases from V and 1 base from J; junction bases left unmatched: 2. The CDR3 sequence: CSAGGGSYEQYF. In DNA form, the CDR3 reads TGCAGTGCTGGGGGGGGGTCCTACGAGCAGTACTTC.

This clonotype was seen ten or more times. The V gene is TRBV2, the J gene TRBJ2-2, with TRBD2 identical over 12 bases. Germline CDR1 SNHLY, CDR2 FYNNEI. This CDR3 has 15 residues. V was clipped by 4 bases and J by 6 bases; unmatched bases: 3. CDR3 sequence reads: CASSGASGRAGELFF. CDR3 DNA: TGTGCCAGCAGTGGGGCTAGCGGGAGGGCCGGGGAGCTGTTTTTT.

This clonotype has at least ten counts. J is TRBJ1-2 and V is TRBV7-2, with D hard to call. Germline V gene lookup returns CDR1 SGHTA and CDR2 FQGNSA. The CDR3 has 12 amino acids. Trimming removed 3 bases at V and 4 bases at J, with 6 bases between. The CDR3 sequence: CASSLRAYGYTF. Written as DNA, the CDR3 is TGTGCCAGCAGCTTGAGAGCCTATGGCTACACCTTC.

This clonotype has at least ten counts. The chain carries TRBV14 and TRBJ2-4; D tentatively fits TRBD1 or TRBD2 (5 bases each). Germline V lookup: CDR1 SGHDN, CDR2 FVKESK. CDR3 length: 16 residues. V lost 0 bases, J lost 7 bases, and 16 bases lay in between. DNA for the CDR3: TGTGCCAGCAGCCAAGAGGCGGGCAGGGAGTCGAACATTCAGTACTTC. It translates to CASSQEAGRESNIQYF.

V usage is TRBV11-2 and J usage is TRBJ2-5; D is tentatively TRBD1 or TRBD2 (5 bases each). Germline CDR1 reads SGHAT; CDR2 reads FQNNGV. CDR3 length equals 13 residues. Trimming took off 8 bases at V and 3 bases at J, with 13 bases between the two ends. CDR3 bases: TGTGCCAGCGGGACCGAAAAAGAAGAGACCCAGTACTTC. This codes for CASGTEKEETQYF.

This clonotype was seen ten or more times. The chain is built from TRBV2 and TRBJ1-5; D is perhaps TRBD1 (5 bases). V was clipped by 4 bases and J by 4 bases, with 14 bases between them. The CDR3 is 15 amino acids. Germline V gene sequence: CDR1 SNHLY, CDR2 FYNNEI. CDR3 coding DNA: TGTGCCAGCAGTGCTGAGGGGATACGTAATCAGCCCCAGCATTTT. This gives the protein CASSAEGIRNQPQHF.

The sample holds many counts of this clonotype. The junction and the germline gene differ at one end; a read error may be behind it. The chain is built from TRBV29-1 and TRBJ1-2; D not certain. The CDR3 spans 11 residues. Looked up from germline, CDR1 is SQVTM and CDR2 is ANQGSEA. This CDR3 reads CSVKDRYGYTF. CDR3 in DNA: TGCAGCGTTAAAGACCGCTATGGCTACACCTTC.

The table lists this clonotype with many counts. V usage is TRBV7-6 and J usage is TRBJ1-1, with D uncertain. The CDR3 runs to 13 residues. Germline V gene data show CDR1 as SGHVS and CDR2 as FNYEAQ. V was pared by 3 bases and J by 3 bases, with 8 bases between. In DNA form, the CDR3 reads TGTGCCAGCAGCTTCGGTCTGGACACTGAAGCTTTCTTT. It translates to CASSFGLDTEAFF. Drawing the rest from reference TRBV7-6 and TRBJ1-1, the complete variable domain is GAGVSQSPRYKVTKRGQDVALRCDPISGHVSLYWYRQALGQGPEFLTYFNYEAQQDKSGLPNDRFSAERPEGSISTLTIQRTEQRDSAMYRCASSFGLDTEAFFGQGTRLTVV.

This clonotype was seen at least ten times. The chain has TRBV12-3 or TRBV12-4 and TRBJ2-7, with a tentative D call TRBD2 (5 bases). This CDR3 region has 13 residues. Trimming stripped 0 bases from V and 6 bases from J, with 9 bases between. The CDR3 nucleotides are TGTGCCAGCAGTTTAGCGAGGGAAGGCGAGCAGTACTTC. The encoded protein is CASSLAREGEQYF.